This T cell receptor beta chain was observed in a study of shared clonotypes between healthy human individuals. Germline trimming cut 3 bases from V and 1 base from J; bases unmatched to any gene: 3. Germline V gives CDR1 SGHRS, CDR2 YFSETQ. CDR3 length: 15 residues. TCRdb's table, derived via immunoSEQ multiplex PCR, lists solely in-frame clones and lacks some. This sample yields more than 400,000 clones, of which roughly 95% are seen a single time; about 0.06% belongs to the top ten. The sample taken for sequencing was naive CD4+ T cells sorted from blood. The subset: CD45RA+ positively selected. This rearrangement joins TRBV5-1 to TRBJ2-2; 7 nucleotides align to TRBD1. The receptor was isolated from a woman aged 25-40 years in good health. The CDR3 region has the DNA TGCGCCAGCAGCTGGGACAGCGGGAACACCGGGGAGCTGTTTTTT. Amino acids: CASSWDSGNTGELFF. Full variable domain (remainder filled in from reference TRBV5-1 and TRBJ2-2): KAGVTQTPRYLIKTRGQQVTLSCSPISGHRSVSWYQQTPGQGLQFLFEYFSETQRNKGNFPGRFSGRQFSNSRSEMNVSTLELGDSALYLCASSWDSGNTGELFFGEGSRLTVL.